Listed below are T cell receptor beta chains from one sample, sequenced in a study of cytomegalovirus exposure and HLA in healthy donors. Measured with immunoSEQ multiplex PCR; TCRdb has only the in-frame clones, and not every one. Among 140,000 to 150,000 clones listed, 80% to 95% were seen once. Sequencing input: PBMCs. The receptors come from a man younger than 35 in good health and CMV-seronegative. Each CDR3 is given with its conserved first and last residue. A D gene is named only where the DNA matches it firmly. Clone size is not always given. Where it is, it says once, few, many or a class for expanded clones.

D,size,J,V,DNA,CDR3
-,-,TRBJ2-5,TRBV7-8,TGTGCCAGCAGCTTAGATCTTGGGCTGGAGACCCAGTACTTC,CASSLDLGLETQYF
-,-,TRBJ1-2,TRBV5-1,TGCGCCAGCAGCTTGGGCACCGAGCGCTACACCTTC,CASSLGTERYTF
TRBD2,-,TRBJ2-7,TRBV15,TGTGCCACCAGCAGAGATTGGACTAGCGGGGTCTACGAGCAGTACTTC,CATSRDWTSGVYEQYF
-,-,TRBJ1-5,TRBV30,TGTGCCTGGACCAGCGGCGGGAATCAGCCCCAGCATTTT,CAWTSGGNQPQHF
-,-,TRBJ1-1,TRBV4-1,TGCGCCAGCAGCCAAGACAGGGGGAACACTGAAGCTTTCTTT,CASSQDRGNTEAFF
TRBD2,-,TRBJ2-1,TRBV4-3,TGCGCCAGCAGCCAAACACCCTTAGCGGGAGTGAGCAATGAGCAGTTCTTC,CASSQTPLAGVSNEQFF
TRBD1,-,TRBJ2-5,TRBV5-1,TGCGCCAGCAGCTTGGCCCTGATGACAGGGGAAGAGACCCAGTACTTC,CASSLALMTGEETQYF
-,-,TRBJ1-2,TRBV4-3,TGCGCCAGCAGCCAAACGGACAGCCATGGCTACACCTTC,CASSQTDSHGYTF
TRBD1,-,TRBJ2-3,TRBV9,TGTGCCAGCAGCGAAAGTGGACAGGGGGCGGATACGCAGTATTTT,CASSESGQGADTQYF
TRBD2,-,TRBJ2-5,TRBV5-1,TGCGCCAGCAGCCGCAGCGGGGGGTTAGGGGAGGAGACCCAGTACTTC,CASSRSGGLGEETQYF
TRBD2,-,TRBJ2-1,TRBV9,TGTGCCAGCAGCGTAAGTTTGGCCCCGGGGGGGGAGCAGTTCTTC,CASSVSLAPGGEQFF
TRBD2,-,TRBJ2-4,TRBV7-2,TGTGCCAGCAGCTTGGGTTGGAGCGGGAGTCGGGCCAAAAACATTCAGTACTTC,CASSLGWSGSRAKNIQYF
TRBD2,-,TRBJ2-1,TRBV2,TGTGCCACCCCGGGACTAGCGGGGGGGAGCTCCTACAATGAGCAGTTCTTC,CATPGLAGGSSYNEQFF
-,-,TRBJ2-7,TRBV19,TGTGCCAGTAGCCCAGGGGCGCGGGTTTTCTACGAGCAGTACTTC,CASSPGARVFYEQYF
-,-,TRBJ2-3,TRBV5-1,TGCGCCAGCAGCTTGGGCGGGTCTAGCACAGATACGCAGTATTTT,CASSLGGSSTDTQYF
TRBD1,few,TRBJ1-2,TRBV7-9,TGTGCCAGCAGCGAGGAGGGGGCGGGAGGCTACACCTTC,CASSEEGAGGYTF
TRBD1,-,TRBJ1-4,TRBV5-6,TGTGCCAGCAGCTTGCCGCCGGGACAGGGTCTTGAAAAACTGTTTTTT,CASSLPPGQGLEKLFF
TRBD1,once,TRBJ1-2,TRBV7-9,TGTGCCAGCAGCTTAGAGGTGACAGGGAACTATGGCTACACCTTC,CASSLEVTGNYGYTF
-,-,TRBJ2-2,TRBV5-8,TGTGCCAGCAGCTTGGGCCAGGGGCTCACCGGGGAGCTGTTTTTT,CASSLGQGLTGELFF
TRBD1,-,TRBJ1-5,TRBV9,TGTGCCAGCAGCGTAGGCCAGGGGGCAAATCAGCCCCAGCATTTT,CASSVGQGANQPQHF
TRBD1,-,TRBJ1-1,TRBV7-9,TGTGCCAGCAGCTTAGTTGACAGGGTAACTGAAGCTTTCTTT,CASSLVDRVTEAFF
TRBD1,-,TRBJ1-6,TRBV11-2,TGTGCCAGCAGCTTAACAGGGGATTATAATTCACCCCTCCACTTT,CASSLTGDYNSPLHF
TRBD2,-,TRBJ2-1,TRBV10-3,TGTGCCATCTCCGCCCGGGGGGACAATGAGCAGTTCTTC,CAISARGDNEQFF
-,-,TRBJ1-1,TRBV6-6,TGTGCCAGCTCCGGGGTAGGGAACACTGAAGCTTTCTTT,CASSGVGNTEAFF
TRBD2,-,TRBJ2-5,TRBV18,TGTGCCAGCTCACCACCCACTAGCGGGAGAATAGAGACCCAGTACTTC,CASSPPTSGRIETQYF
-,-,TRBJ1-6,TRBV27,TGTGCCAGCAGTTTGGAAGGGAGCTCCTATAATTCACCCCTCCACTTT,CASSLEGSSYNSPLHF
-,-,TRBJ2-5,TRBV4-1,TGCGCCAGCAGCCAACCCACAGAAGAGACCCAGTACTTC,CASSQPTEETQYF
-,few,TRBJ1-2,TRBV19,TGTGCCAGTACCCAGGGTCCTAACTATGGCTACACCTTC,CASTQGPNYGYTF
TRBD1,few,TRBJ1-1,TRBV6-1,TGTGCCAGCCATTCGCAGGGGGCGGGAACAACTGAAGCTTTCTTT,CASHSQGAGTTEAFF
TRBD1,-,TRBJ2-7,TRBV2,TGTGCCAGCAGACTCGACGGGACAGGCGGGTTCGCACTAATGTACGAGCAGTACTTC,CASRLDGTGGFALMYEQYF
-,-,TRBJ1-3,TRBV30,TGTGCCTGGAGTGGGGACTCAAGCTCTGGAAACACCATATATTTT,CAWSGDSSSGNTIYF
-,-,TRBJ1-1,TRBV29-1,TGCAGCGTAGATCAGAACCCTTTCTTT,CSVDQNPFF
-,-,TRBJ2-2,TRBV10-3,TGTGCCATCAGTGAAATACGGGTCACCGGGGAGCTGTTTTTT,CAISEIRVTGELFF
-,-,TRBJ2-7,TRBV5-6,TGTGCCAGCAGCTTGCGCGGACAGTTCTCCTACGAGCAGTACTTC,CASSLRGQFSYEQYF
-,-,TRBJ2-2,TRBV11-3,TGTGCCAGCAGCCCCGGCGGCGTCACCGGGGAGCTGTTTTTT,CASSPGGVTGELFF
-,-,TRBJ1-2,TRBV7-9,TGTGCCAGCAGCTACGGGAACCCGGCGGATGGCTACACCTTC,CASSYGNPADGYTF
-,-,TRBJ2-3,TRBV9,TGTGCCAGCAGCGTATCATATCGAGTGAGGGAGGTTGAGAACACAGATACGCAGTATTTT,CASSVSYRVREVENTDTQYF
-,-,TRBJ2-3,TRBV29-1,TGCAGCGTTGCAGGGAGGATGACAGATACGCAGTATTTT,CSVAGRMTDTQYF
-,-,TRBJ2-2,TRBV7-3,TGTGCCAGCAGCTTACTTGCCGGCCTATCGGGGACCGGGGAGCTGTTTTTT,CASSLLAGLSGTGELFF
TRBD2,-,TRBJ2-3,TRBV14,TGTGCCAGCAGCCATACTAGCGGATACACAGATACGCAGTATTTT,CASSHTSGYTDTQYF
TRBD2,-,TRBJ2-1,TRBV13,TGTGCCAGCAGCTCCCCTAGCGGGAGTCGCTACAATGAGCAGTTCTTC,CASSSPSGSRYNEQFF
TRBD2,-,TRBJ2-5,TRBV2,TGTGCCAGCAGTGTAGTAGCGGGGGGGCCGGAGACCCAGTACTTC,CASSVVAGGPETQYF
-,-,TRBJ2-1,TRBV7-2,TGTGCCAGCAGCTCCCCCTGGGGGCTTACTCAATACAATGAGCAGTTCTTC,CASSSPWGLTQYNEQFF
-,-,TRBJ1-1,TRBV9,TGTGCCAGCAGCGTAGATATGGGGGGTGGGACTGAAGCTTTCTTT,CASSVDMGGGTEAFF
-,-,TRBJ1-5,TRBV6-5,TGTGCCAGCAGTTCGGTAGGAGGGGTCAGTCAGCCCCAGCATTTT,CASSSVGGVSQPQHF
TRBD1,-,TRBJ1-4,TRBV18,TGTGCCAGCTCACCTCAGGGGGATAATGAAAAACTGTTTTTT,CASSPQGDNEKLFF
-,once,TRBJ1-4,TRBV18,TGTGCCAGCTCACCACGTGCGACAGCAACTAATGAAAAACTGTTTTTT,CASSPRATATNEKLFF
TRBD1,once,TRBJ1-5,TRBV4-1,TGCGCCAGCAGCCAAGAGGGGGGGACAGGGGGCCTCCAGCCCCAGCATTTT,CASSQEGGTGGLQPQHF
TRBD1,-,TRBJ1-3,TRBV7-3,TGTGCCAGCAGCCAGGACAGGGGAAACACCATATATTTT,CASSQDRGNTIYF
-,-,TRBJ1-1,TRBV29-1,TGCAGCGTTTTCGGTACTACTCTGAACACTGAAGCTTTCTTT,CSVFGTTLNTEAFF
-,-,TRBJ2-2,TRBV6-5,TGTGCCAGCAGTTACTCGAAGCGAGAGCTGTTTTTT,CASSYSKRELFF
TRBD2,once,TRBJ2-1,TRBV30,TGTGCCTGGAGTCTTACTAGCGGGAGTCACAATGAGCAGTTCTTC,CAWSLTSGSHNEQFF
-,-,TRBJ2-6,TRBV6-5,TGTGCCAGCCGAGACTCTGGGGCCAACGTCCTGACTTTC,CASRDSGANVLTF
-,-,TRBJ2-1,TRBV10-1,TGCGCCAGCAGTGGTAGAAGCAATGAGCAGTTCTTC,CASSGRSNEQFF
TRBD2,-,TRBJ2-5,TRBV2,TGTGCCAGCAATGGGCGGGAGGGCCCATGGGAGACCCAGTACTTC,CASNGREGPWETQYF